One sample yielded the 30 T cell receptor beta chains listed below, sequenced in a study of T cell repertoires in cytomegalovirus infection. TCRdb re-derived calls from the reads in MiXCR, one entry per CDR3 protein. Here the sample spans hundreds of thousands of distinct CDR3 sequences, 20% to 25% being singletons. Sequenced input: CD8+ T cells from PBMCs. The receptors originated from a human donor in good health (CMV status not recorded). Some clones in this sample may be carry-over from other donors' samples.

J is TRBJ2-7 and V is TRBV6-6; 8 positions match TRBD1. Germline lookup yields CDR1 MNHNY and CDR2 SVGAGI (reference sequence). The CDR3 length is 16 residues. V shed 6 bases, J shed 0 bases, and the junction held 10 bases outside the gene matches. The CDR3 coding sequence is TGTGCCAGCAGCGATCCGACGGGACAGGACTCCTACGAGCAGTACGTC. Translation: CASSDPTGQDSYEQYV.

This clonotype appeared many times. The V and J genes are TRBV7-6 and TRBJ2-7; D not resolved. The CDR3 length is 16 residues. Trimming stripped 1 base from V and 2 bases from J, with 15 bases between. Germline V gene lookup returns CDR1 SGHVS and CDR2 FNYEAQ. This CDR3 is CASSLGRSRSTYEQYF. CDR3 DNA sequence: TGTGCCAGCAGCTTAGGGCGAAGTCGGAGTACCTACGAGCAGTACTTC.

This chain's CDR3 is CASISGYEQYV. CDR3 nucleotide sequence: TGTGCCAGCATCTCAGGGTACGAGCAGTACGTC. The rearrangement links TRBV6-1 to TRBJ2-7; maybe TRBD1 (5 bases). V lost 7 bases and J lost 4, with 8 bases in between. Germline CDR1 MNHNS, CDR2 SASEGT. This CDR3 is 11 amino acids long.

V is TRBV28 and J is TRBJ2-1; TRBD1 matches at 8 bases. Losses at the gene ends were 5 bases for V and 1 base for J; bases not matched to a gene: 7. From germline, CDR1 is MDHEN and CDR2 SYDVKM. The CDR3 totals 16 residues. In DNA, the CDR3 is TGTGCCAGCAGTGGCGACAGGGGATTATCCTACAATGAGCAGTTCTTC. Protein product: CASSGDRGLSYNEQFF.

Ten or more counts support this clonotype. This chain joins TRBV7-2 and TRBJ2-1; no firm D call. Germline V gene sequence: CDR1 SGHTA, CDR2 FQGNSA. V gave up 5 bases and J gave up 9 bases, with 20 bases separating them. This CDR3 contains 15 residues. CDR3 sequence: CASSDREAFTREQFF. CDR3 bases: TGTGCCAGCAGCGACCGAGAGGCTTTCACACGTGAGCAGTTCTTC. Full variable domain (rest looked up from reference TRBV7-2 and TRBJ2-1): GAGVSQSPSNKVTEKGKDVELRCDPISGHTALYWYRQSLGQGLEFLIYFQGNSAPDKSGLPSDRFSAERTGGSVSTLTIQRTQQEDSAVYLCASSDREAFTREQFFGPGTRLTVL.

The chain employs TRBV29-1 and TRBJ2-5; D tentatively reads TRBD1 or TRBD2 (5 bases each). V was trimmed by 7 bases and J by 5 bases, leaving 17 bases between them. Germline loops: CDR1 SQVTM, CDR2 ANQGSEA. The CDR3 is 13 amino acids. The CDR3 DNA reads TGCAGCGCATTCCTGGGGGTCGGGGAGACCCAGTACTTC. Translated, it gives CSAFLGVGETQYF.

This clonotype showed up many times. This rearrangement joins TRBV7-9 to TRBJ1-1, with D maybe TRBD1 (5 bases). The germline CDR1 and CDR2 sequences are SEHNR and FQNEAQ (reference sequence). The CDR3 has 17 amino acids. V lost 1 base and J 1 base, leaving 16 bases between the germline ends. CDR3 sequence: CASSLGVWDSGNTEAFF. CDR3 DNA sequence: TGTGCCAGCAGCTTAGGAGTGTGGGACTCAGGGAACACTGAAGCTTTCTTT.

This clonotype was observed a handful of times. J is TRBJ1-6 and V is TRBV4-2; D ambiguous. The germline V gene encodes CDR1 LGHNA and CDR2 YNFKEQ. The V end lost 3 bases, the J end lost 8 bases, and 14 bases lay between the germline ends. The CDR3 consists of 15 residues. The CDR3 coding sequence is TGTGCCAGCAGCCAGCCCTATCGGGATCATTCACCCCTCCACTTT. Protein sequence: CASSQPYRDHSPLHF.

This clonotype was seen a few times. This rearrangement joins TRBV6-2 or TRBV6-3 to TRBJ2-5, with TRBD2 as a possible D gene (6 bases). The germline V gene encodes CDR1 MNHEY and CDR2 SVGEGT. Deletions cut 5 bases from V and 2 bases from J, with 18 bases between. The CDR3 extends over 16 amino acids. CDR3 protein: CASSPDWTKGQETQYF. The CDR3 DNA reads as TGTGCCAGCAGTCCAGATTGGACTAAGGGGCAAGAGACCCAGTACTTC.

The chain employs TRBV5-1 and TRBJ1-1; possibly TRBD1 for D (6 bases). Trimming stripped 2 bases from V and 6 bases from J, with 23 bases between. The germline V gene encodes CDR1 SGHRS and CDR2 YFSETQ. This CDR3 spans 17 amino acids. Here the CDR3 DNA reads TGCGCCAGCAGCTTCAGGGACTGGGGGGCGCGGGGGGCTGAAGCTTTCTTT. As protein: CASSFRDWGARGAEAFF.

This clonotype was found many times. J is TRBJ2-3 and V is TRBV7-2, with 14 bases aligning to TRBD2. The V gene's germline CDR1 is SGHTA and CDR2 FQGNSA. Trimming cost V 3 bases and J 6 bases; bases outside gene matches: 5. CDR3 length equals 16 residues. The CDR3 nucleotides are TGTGCCAGCAGCTTGACTAGCGGGGGGGCGTACGATACGCAGTATTTT. It is translated as CASSLTSGGAYDTQYF. The whole variable domain, remainder taken from reference TRBV7-2 and TRBJ2-3, is GAGVSQSPSNKVTEKGKDVELRCDPISGHTALYWYRQSLGQGLEFLIYFQGNSAPDKSGLPSDRFSAERTGGSVSTLTIQRTQQEDSAVYLCASSLTSGGAYDTQYFGPGTRLTVL.

This clonotype was picked up many times. V is TRBV7-2 and J is TRBJ1-2; 7 nucleotides align to TRBD1. After removal of 0 bases from V and 6 bases from J, the junction contained 7 bases not matched to a gene. The CDR3 runs to 15 residues. Germline-derived CDR1 and CDR2 are SGHTA and FQGNSA. In DNA, the CDR3 is TGTGCCAGCAGCTTAGCGCCCTCGACAGGGAATGGCTACACCTTC. Amino acids: CASSLAPSTGNGYTF.

This clonotype was found a few times. The chain combines TRBV12-3 or TRBV12-4 with TRBJ1-2; D not resolved. This CDR3 region has 13 residues. With 3 bases removed from V and 6 bases from J, the gap between germline ends came to 11 bases. CDR3 nucleotide sequence: TGTGCCAGCAGTTTGTCCAGGACCAATGGCTACACCTTC. Translating it yields CASSLSRTNGYTF.

There are many counts of this clonotype. The V gene is TRBV7-6, the J gene TRBJ2-2; tentatively, D is TRBD1 or TRBD2 (5 bases each). Germline V gene sequence: CDR1 SGHVS, CDR2 FNYEAQ. This CDR3 is built from 12 residues. V was cut by 11 bases and J by 3 bases, with 10 bases left in between. CDR3 nucleotide sequence: TGTGCCGTTCAGGGAGACACCGGGGAGCTGTTTTTT. Translation gives CAVQGDTGELFF.

The chain recombines TRBV28 with TRBJ2-3, with TRBD2 identical over 14 bases. The V segment lost 4 bases and the J segment 1 base; nucleotides outside the gene matches: 16. The germline V gene encodes CDR1 MDHEN and CDR2 SYDVKM. This CDR3 has 21 amino acids. The CDR3 nucleotides are TGTGCCAGCAGTTCCCCGGGACTAGCGGGGGATCCCCTGTTGGGCACAGATACGCAGTATTTT. It yields the protein CASSSPGLAGDPLLGTDTQYF.

V gene TRBV2 combines with J gene TRBJ2-1, with D perhaps matching TRBD1 or TRBD2 (6 bases each). The length of the CDR3 is 15 residues. Germline V gene sequence: CDR1 SNHLY, CDR2 FYNNEI. Trimming stripped 8 bases from V and 10 bases from J, with 24 bases between. The DNA of the CDR3 is TGTGCCAGCCAGCGGCGGGACAACTATGTTAGGGAGCAGTTCTTC. It specifies CASQRRDNYVREQFF. The entire variable domain, with the rest obtained from reference TRBV2 and TRBJ2-1, is as follows: EPEVTQTPSHQVTQMGQEVILRCVPISNHLYFYWYRQILGQKVEFLVSFYNNEISEKSEIFDDQFSVERPDGSNFTLKIRSTKLEDSAMYFCASQRRDNYVREQFFGPGTRLTVL.

This chain uses TRBV20-1 with TRBJ2-7; 10 nucleotides agree with TRBD2. Germline loops: CDR1 DFQATT, CDR2 SNEGSKA (reference sequence). This CDR3 is built from 16 residues. The V and J ends lost 5 bases and 2 bases, in that order; junction bases with no gene match: 12. The CDR3 reads CSAEGLALTTPYEQYF. The CDR3 DNA reads as TGCAGTGCTGAGGGACTAGCGCTAACGACCCCCTACGAGCAGTACTTC.

This chain connects TRBV5-5 to TRBJ2-5; D possibly corresponds to TRBD2 (6 bases). Germline V gene lookup returns CDR1 SGHKS and CDR2 YYEKEE (reference sequence). V was trimmed by 4 bases and J by 3 bases, leaving 19 bases between them. CDR3 length equals 16 residues. Here the CDR3 DNA reads TGTGCCAGCAGCCTCACGGGGCGGGGTAGGGAAGAGACCCAGTACTTC. It codes for CASSLTGRGREETQYF.

This clonotype was detected a few times. V and J are TRBV27 and TRBJ1-1; a possible D gene is TRBD1 (6 bases). The V and J ends lost 10 bases and 1 base respectively, with 13 bases between them. Germline CDR1 reads MNHEY; CDR2 reads SMNVEV (reference sequence). This CDR3 is built from 13 residues. The CDR3: CATHQQGNTEAFF. The CDR3 DNA sequence: TGTGCCACCCACCAACAGGGGAACACTGAAGCTTTCTTT.

This clonotype was seen a handful of times. The chain has TRBV6-6 and TRBJ2-2; D is unclear. Trimming removed 8 bases at V and 5 bases at J, with 15 bases between. This CDR3 has 14 amino acids. Germline-derived CDR1 and CDR2 are MNHNY and SVGAGI (reference sequence). In nucleotides, the CDR3 is TGTGCCAGCGGGAAATGGGCTACAACCGGGGAGCTGTTTTTT. As protein: CASGKWATTGELFF.

This clonotype was detected many times. The chain has TRBV7-8 and TRBJ2-7; TRBD2 matches at 10 bases. Trimming cost V 0 bases and J 5 bases; bases outside gene matches: 19. Germline V CDR1 and CDR2: SGHVS, FQNEAQ. This CDR3 has 20 residues. This chain's CDR3 is CASSLAGRAGGLALKDEQYF. In nucleotides, the CDR3 is TGTGCCAGCAGCTTAGCAGGGCGAGCGGGGGGGCTAGCGTTGAAGGACGAGCAGTACTTC.

This clonotype was recorded a few times. The chain links TRBV15 to TRBJ2-1; 9 bases align to TRBD1. The CDR3 sequence is 13 residues long. Germline V gene data show CDR1 as LNHNV and CDR2 as YYDKDF (reference sequence). Trimming at V came to 9 bases and at J to 7 bases, leaving 7 bases not matched to a gene. In DNA form, the CDR3 reads TGTGCCACGGGGGGACAGGGCCTTAATGAGCAGTTCTTC. It specifies CATGGQGLNEQFF.

The CDR3 here is CASSYRTGGNEKLFF. The DNA of the CDR3 is TGTGCCAGCAGTTACCGGACGGGGGGTAATGAAAAACTGTTTTTT. The rearrangement links TRBV6-5 to TRBJ1-4; D is perhaps TRBD1 (5 bases). This CDR3 has 15 residues. CDR1 and CDR2 from the germline V gene are MNHEY and SVGAGI. Trimming pared 2 bases from V and 4 bases from J, leaving 11 bases between.

This clonotype was seen a handful of times. The rearrangement joins TRBV28 to TRBJ2-7; no reliable D call. CDR3 length: 16 residues. CDR1 and CDR2 (germline): MDHEN, SYDVKM. V was shortened by 5 bases and J by 0 bases, with 17 bases between the two germline ends. The CDR3 reads CASSPARAPHSYEQYF. The CDR3 region has the DNA TGTGCCAGCAGTCCCGCCCGGGCTCCCCACTCCTACGAGCAGTACTTC.

This clonotype was detected ten times or more. This rearrangement joins TRBV7-9 to TRBJ2-3; 9 bases are a match to TRBD2. J was trimmed by 2 bases and V by 5 bases; bases with no gene match: 14. Germline loops: CDR1 SEHNR, CDR2 FQNEAQ (reference sequence). The CDR3 has 18 amino acids. The CDR3 region is CASSPRGGGASPTDTQYF. The CDR3 coding sequence is TGTGCCAGCAGCCCTCGGGGCGGGGGGGCCTCCCCCACAGATACGCAGTATTTT. The variable domain in full, completed from reference TRBV7-9 and TRBJ2-3, reads DTGVSQNPRHKITKRGQNVTFRCDPISEHNRLYWYRQTLGQGPEFLTYFQNEAQLEKSRLLSDRFSAERPKGSFSTLEIQRTEQGDSAMYLCASSPRGGGASPTDTQYFGPGTRLTVL.

Regarding this clonotype: Being one base from a much bigger clone, this may be a read error. Because it lacks the conserved phenylalanine or tryptophan at the end, this CDR3 is likely a read error. This rearrangement joins TRBV7-3 to TRBJ1-1, with D maybe TRBD1 (6 bases). CDR3 length: 13 residues. Germline values: CDR1 SGHTA, CDR2 FQGTGA. The V and J ends lost 2 bases and 7 bases respectively, with 11 bases between them. CDR3 coding DNA: TGTGCCAGCAGCTTAGGGGGGGCCAGTGAAGCTTTCTAT. Its translation is CASSLGGASEAFY.

In the case of this clonotype: At one of its ends the junction is not consistent with the germline gene, which may arise from a read error. J is TRBJ2-5 and V is TRBV7-6; tentatively, D is TRBD1 or TRBD2 (5 bases each). CDR1 and CDR2 from the germline V gene are SGHVS and FNYEAQ. The CDR3 has 15 residues. CDR3 DNA: TGTGCCAACAGCATAATCTTGGGGGTCCAAGAGACCCAGTACTTC. Amino acids: CANSIILGVQETQYF. The whole variable domain, remainder taken from reference TRBV7-6 and TRBJ2-5, is GAGVSQSPRYKVTKRGQDVALRCDPISGHVSLYWYRQALGQGPEFLTYFNYEAQQDKSGLPNDRFSAERPEGSISTLTIQRTEQRDSAMYRCANSIILGVQETQYFGPGTRLLVL.

V is TRBV7-9 and J is TRBJ2-1; D uncertain. Germline V gene data show CDR1 as SEHNR and CDR2 as FQNEAQ (reference sequence). The CDR3 length is 16 residues. With 6 bases removed from V and 6 bases from J, the gap between germline ends came to 21 bases. CDR3 sequence reads: CASSQQRARKGNEQFF. The CDR3 DNA sequence: TGTGCCAGCAGTCAACAACGAGCCCGAAAGGGCAATGAGCAGTTCTTC.

This clonotype was found many times. The V call is TRBV7-8, the J call TRBJ2-1; D assignment may be TRBD1 or TRBD2 (5 bases each). The ends were cut back, 5 bases at V and 2 bases at J, with 25 bases in the middle. There are 19 residues in the CDR3. Per germline, CDR1 SGHVS and CDR2 FQNEAQ. CDR3: CASSLGALGSPPAYNEQFF. In DNA form, the CDR3 reads TGTGCCAGCAGCCTAGGGGCCCTAGGGAGCCCCCCGGCCTACAATGAGCAGTTCTTC.

This clonotype was counted only a few times. The genes are TRBV29-1 and TRBJ1-4; D not certain. The CDR3 runs 11 residues. Trimming stripped 4 bases from V and 10 bases from J, with 10 bases between. The germline V gene encodes CDR1 SQVTM and CDR2 ANQGSEA. In DNA form, the CDR3 reads TGCAGCGTTGGAACCGCGGGAAAACTGTTTTTT. Its protein product is CSVGTAGKLFF.